Following are 29 T cell receptor beta chains from one sample sequenced in a study of T cell repertoires in cytomegalovirus infection. TCRdb re-called the reads through MiXCR, storing one row per CDR3 protein. This table has around 350,000 distinct CDR3 sequences, around a sixth appearing once. The sequenced material came from PBMCs. All receptors derive from a human donor in good health (CMV status not recorded). Some clones in this sample may be carry-over from other donors' samples.

This clonotype was seen repeatedly, ten times or more. The chain couples TRBV7-9 to TRBJ1-6, with no clear D. The CDR3 spans 16 residues. Deletions cut 3 bases from V and 0 bases from J, with 9 bases between. Germline-derived CDR1 and CDR2 are SEHNR and FQNEAQ (reference sequence). CDR3 region: CASSFLWGSYNSPLHF. CDR3 nucleotides: TGTGCCAGCAGCTTCCTTTGGGGCTCCTATAATTCACCCCTCCACTTT.

This clonotype appeared a few times. CDR3 nucleotides: TGTGCCAGCAGCCTTTGGGGGGGGGTTGGCTATGGCTACACCTTC. It is translated as CASSLWGGVGYGYTF. The chain carries TRBV12-3 or TRBV12-4 and TRBJ1-2; D is possibly TRBD1 (5 bases). The CDR3 length is 15 residues. Trimming pared 6 bases from V and 4 bases from J, leaving 18 bases between.

V gene TRBV4-3 combines with J gene TRBJ1-2, with 8 nucleotides matching TRBD1. Trimming cost V 0 bases and J 5 bases; bases outside gene matches: 2. The CDR3 is 14 amino acids. The germline V gene has CDR1 LGHNA and CDR2 YSLEER. CDR3 loop: CASSQDDRGYGYTF. The DNA for the CDR3 is TGCGCCAGCAGCCAAGACGACAGGGGATATGGCTACACCTTC.

This clonotype was seen at least ten times. The CDR3 sequence is CASSPQAIEAFF. The CDR3 coding sequence is TGTGCCAGCAGCCCCCAGGCAATTGAAGCTTTCTTT. This chain joins TRBV7-2 and TRBJ1-1; D is ambiguous. Germline loops: CDR1 SGHTA, CDR2 FQGNSA. V lost 5 bases, J lost 7 bases, and 11 bases lay in between. The CDR3 is made up of 12 amino acids.

This rearrangement joins TRBV20-1 to TRBJ2-7; a weak D match, TRBD2 (6 bases). The ends were cut back, 3 bases at V and 3 bases at J, with 18 bases in the middle. The V gene's germline CDR1 is DFQATT and CDR2 SNEGSKA (reference sequence). The CDR3 covers 15 residues. The CDR3, as DNA: TGCAGTGCTAGGTTGGTCGGGAGTAGGATCTACGAGCAGTACTTC. As protein: CSARLVGSRIYEQYF.

This clonotype was seen more than once but under ten times. The CDR3 DNA sequence: TGCAGCGTTGAAGTACAAATCTATGGCTACACCTTC. Protein: CSVEVQIYGYTF. The chain recombines TRBV29-1 with TRBJ1-2; unclear D gene. The CDR3 consists of 12 residues. Deletions cut 1 base from V and 4 bases from J, with 7 bases between. The germline V gene has CDR1 SQVTM and CDR2 ANQGSEA.

The chain uses TRBV11-1 and TRBJ2-1; D is undetermined. The CDR3 has 13 residues. Germline V gene data show CDR1 as SGHAT and CDR2 as FQDESV (reference sequence). Trimming cost V 5 bases and J 4 bases, with 9 bases left between them. The CDR3 loop is CASSESRYNEQFF. The CDR3, as DNA: TGTGCCAGCAGCGAGTCGCGGTACAATGAGCAGTTCTTC.

This chain connects TRBV6-6 to TRBJ2-1; D is perhaps TRBD1 (5 bases). The germline V and J ends were trimmed by 9 bases and 6 bases, with 18 bases remaining between them. Germline V gene data show CDR1 as MNHNY and CDR2 as SVGAGI (reference sequence). The CDR3 runs 14 residues. CDR3 in DNA: TGTGCCAGTGGGGCCGCGACAGTGGGCAATGAGCAGTTCTTC. This codes for CASGAATVGNEQFF.

There are many counts of this clonotype. V is TRBV7-8 and J is TRBJ2-3; 14 nucleotides line up with TRBD2. The CDR3 has 16 amino acids. CDR1 and CDR2 from the germline V gene are SGHVS and FQNEAQ. Unmatched junction bases numbered 5, after V lost 5 bases and J lost 4 bases. The CDR3 coding sequence is TGTGCCAGCAGCGGGCGGACTAGCGGGAGGTCAGATACGCAGTATTTT. Its translation is CASSGRTSGRSDTQYF. Complete variable domain (other parts from reference TRBV7-8 and TRBJ2-3): GAGVSQSPRYKVAKRGQDVALRCDPISGHVSLFWYQQALGQGPEFLTYFQNEAQLDKSGLPSDRFFAERPEGSVSTLKIQRTQQEDSAVYLCASSGRTSGRSDTQYFGPGTRLTVL.

This clonotype was observed a few times. This chain connects TRBV10-3 to TRBJ2-1; 7 bases match TRBD2. V shed 8 bases, J shed 14 bases, and the junction held 12 bases outside the gene matches. The CDR3 extends over 12 amino acids. Germline loops: CDR1 ENHRY, CDR2 SYGVKD. The CDR3 DNA sequence: TGTGCCATCCGCTCCCGGGCGGGGGTGGAGTTCTTC. As protein: CAIRSRAGVEFF.

The table lists this clonotype with many counts. The V and J genes are TRBV7-2 and TRBJ1-1, with D possibly TRBD1 on 6 matching bases. V was shortened by 6 bases and J by 4 bases, with 24 bases between the two germline ends. Per germline, CDR1 SGHTA and CDR2 FQGNSA. CDR3 size: 17 residues. The DNA of the CDR3 is TGTGCCAGCAGATCCGAGCGAGGCAGCAGGGGACTCACTGAAGCTTTCTTT. Protein: CASRSERGSRGLTEAFF.

This clonotype was counted only a few times. The genes are TRBV7-8 and TRBJ1-2, with D possibly TRBD1 on 6 matching bases. The CDR3 is 12 residues long. V lost 3 bases and J lost 6, with 8 bases in between. Germline loops: CDR1 SGHVS, CDR2 FQNEAQ. The CDR3 sequence is CASSFQGNGYTF. The CDR3 nucleotides read TGTGCCAGCAGCTTCCAGGGGAATGGCTACACCTTC.

The chain has TRBV11-2 and TRBJ1-3, with a possible D match to TRBD1 (5 bases). The length of the CDR3 is 16 residues. Between the trimmed V and J ends, which lost 3 bases and 2 bases, there was a span of 14 bases. Germline values: CDR1 SGHAT, CDR2 FQNNGV. The DNA for the CDR3 is TGTGCCAGCAGCTTGAGGGGCGGGGGGGCTGGAAACACCATATATTTT. This sequence encodes CASSLRGGGAGNTIYF.

This clonotype was seen many times. The chain is built from TRBV7-2 and TRBJ1-2; unclear D gene. CDR3 length equals 14 residues. V lost 2 bases and J 4 bases, leaving 11 bases between the germline ends. Germline V gene sequence: CDR1 SGHTA, CDR2 FQGNSA. The DNA of the CDR3 is TGTGCCAGCAGCTTATCCAGATTCGCCTATGGCTACACCTTC. Translating it yields CASSLSRFAYGYTF.

V and J are TRBV5-4 and TRBJ1-4, with D possibly matching TRBD1 (6 bases). CDR3 length: 15 residues. V dropped 1 base and J dropped 3 bases, with 10 bases sitting between them. Germline CDR1 SGHNT, CDR2 YYREEE (reference sequence). The CDR3 protein is CASSLTTGSNEKLFF. CDR3 DNA sequence: TGTGCCAGCAGCTTGACGACAGGTTCTAATGAAAAACTGTTTTTT.

In this sample, this clonotype turned up a few times. This rearrangement joins TRBV19 to TRBJ2-2, with TRBD2 matching over 11 bases. The ends lost 8 bases at V and 7 bases at J; junction bases unmatched: 9. The CDR3 is 15 residues long. CDR1 is LNHDA and CDR2 is SQIVND in the germline V gene (reference sequence). The DNA of the CDR3 is TGTGCCAGTCTCCTACTAGCGGGAGCTGACGGGGAGCTGTTTTTT. Amino acids: CASLLLAGADGELFF. Drawing the rest from reference TRBV19 and TRBJ2-2, the complete variable domain is DGGITQSPKYLFRKEGQNVTLSCEQNLNHDAMYWYRQDPGQGLRLIYYSQIVNDFQKGDIAEGYSVSREKKESFPLTVTSAQKNPTAFYLCASLLLAGADGELFFGEGSRLTVL.

This clonotype was counted ten times or more. The chain recombines TRBV4-1 with TRBJ1-6; D unresolved. Trimming took off 0 bases at V and 9 bases at J, with 21 bases between the two ends. Germline V lookup: CDR1 MGHRA, CDR2 YSYEKL. The CDR3 totals 18 residues. In DNA form, the CDR3 reads TGCGCCAGCAGCCAAGAACTCCCCGAAAGTCGGGTTGGTTCACCCCTCCACTTT. Its protein is CASSQELPESRVGSPLHF.

This clonotype was seen more than once but under ten times. The CDR3 DNA sequence: TGTGCCAGCACCCGGGGAAGGGGAGAGCAGTACTTC. It translates to CASTRGRGEQYF. The rearrangement joins TRBV7-9 to TRBJ2-7; the D call may be TRBD1 or TRBD2 (5 bases each). V dropped 7 bases and J dropped 7 bases, with 14 bases sitting between them. This CDR3 has 12 amino acids. The germline gives CDR1 SEHNR, CDR2 FQNEAQ (reference sequence).

Ten or more counts support this clonotype. The CDR3 DNA sequence: TGTGCCAGCAGCTTAGTCGGGGAAGGCTCACCCCTCCACTTT. Protein: CASSLVGEGSPLHF. The chain links TRBV7-2 to TRBJ1-6; D call uncertain. Trimming removed 1 base at V and 10 bases at J, with 11 bases between. CDR3 length: 14 residues. The germline CDR1 and CDR2 sequences are SGHTA and FQGNSA. Using reference TRBV7-2 and TRBJ1-6 for the parts outside the CDR3, the full variable domain is GAGVSQSPSNKVTEKGKDVELRCDPISGHTALYWYRQSLGQGLEFLIYFQGNSAPDKSGLPSDRFSAERTGGSVSTLTIQRTQQEDSAVYLCASSLVGEGSPLHFGNGTRLTVT.

This clonotype showed up just a few times. In DNA form, the CDR3 reads TGTGCCAGCACCATCAGAGCCCTCACAGATACGCAGTATTTT. Its protein product is CASTIRALTDTQYF. This chain joins TRBV12-3 or TRBV12-4 and TRBJ2-3, with D uncertain. Trimming took off 7 bases at V and 2 bases at J, with 13 bases between the two ends. There are 14 residues in the CDR3.

The sample holds many counts of this clonotype. The V gene is TRBV11-3, the J gene TRBJ2-1; 8 bases are shared with TRBD2. Germline V CDR1 and CDR2: SGHNT, YENEEA. Trimming removed 1 base from V and 0 bases from J; junction bases left unmatched: 11. This CDR3 comprises 19 residues. The CDR3 loop is CASSLAASGQQSSYNEQFF. The DNA for the CDR3 is TGTGCCAGCAGCTTAGCGGCTAGCGGGCAACAAAGCTCCTACAATGAGCAGTTCTTC.

This chain joins TRBV30 and TRBJ2-3; 8 bases line up with TRBD2. Per germline, CDR1 GTSNPN and CDR2 SVGIG (reference sequence). J gave up 4 bases and V 5 bases, and 17 bases lay outside the gene matches. CDR3 length: 17 amino acids. CDR3 in amino acids: CAWALRSGRGLSDTQYF. CDR3 nucleotide sequence: TGTGCCTGGGCCCTCCGGAGCGGGAGAGGTTTGTCAGATACGCAGTATTTT.

This chain uses TRBV20-1 with TRBJ1-6; D is unclear. The CDR3 totals 12 residues. Germline V CDR1 and CDR2: DFQATT, SNEGSKA (reference sequence). The V gene lost 3 bases and the J gene lost 9 bases, with 9 bases spanning the gap. The chain's CDR3 is CSARGNSSPLHF. In nucleotides, the CDR3 is TGCAGTGCTAGGGGGAACAGTTCACCCCTCCACTTT.

This chain connects TRBV20-1 to TRBJ2-7; no clear D gene. The V end was cut by 1 base, the J end by 3 bases, with 16 bases between. This CDR3 region has 15 residues. Germline assignment: CDR1 DFQATT and CDR2 SNEGSKA (reference sequence). The CDR3 nucleotides read TGCAGTGCTAGAGGGGTCGTCCCAAGGGACTACGAGCAGTACTTC. It yields the protein CSARGVVPRDYEQYF.

This clonotype has a handful of counts. This sequence joins TRBV29-1 and TRBJ2-7, with D perhaps matching TRBD1 (6 bases). This CDR3 region has 13 residues. V lost 4 bases and J lost 4, with 14 bases in between. From germline, CDR1 is SQVTM and CDR2 ANQGSEA. The CDR3 spells CSVGSPDSYEQYF. CDR3 DNA sequence: TGCAGCGTTGGATCCCCGGACAGTTACGAGCAGTACTTC.

This clonotype has a handful of counts. CDR3 residues: CASNPRGTGTDTQYF. CDR3 DNA sequence: TGTGCCAGCAATCCTAGAGGAACCGGCACAGATACGCAGTATTTT. V and J are TRBV2 and TRBJ2-3; D gene uncertain. Between the trimmed V and J ends, which lost 7 bases and 1 base, there was a span of 15 bases. This CDR3 comprises 15 residues. The germline CDR1 and CDR2 sequences are SNHLY and FYNNEI.

This clonotype was observed at least ten times. The genes are TRBV7-9 and TRBJ2-1; 13 positions agree with TRBD2. Germline V CDR1 and CDR2: SEHNR, FQNEAQ (reference sequence). The V gene end was trimmed by 6 bases and the J gene end by 4 bases; junction bases not matched to a gene: 0. The CDR3 extends over 14 amino acids. The CDR3 DNA sequence: TGTGCCAGCAGACTAGCGGGAGGGTACAATGAGCAGTTCTTC. It codes for CASRLAGGYNEQFF.

This clonotype was recorded at least ten times. The chain has TRBV7-2 and TRBJ2-3, with 12 positions matching TRBD2. The J segment lost 4 bases and the V segment lost 10 bases, leaving 6 bases of the junction unmatched. The CDR3 consists of 14 residues. Germline CDR1 SGHTA, CDR2 FQGNSA. CDR3 DNA sequence: TGTGCCACCCGGACTAGCGGGGTGGCAGATACGCAGTATTTT. Translation: CATRTSGVADTQYF. Full variable domain (outside the CDR3, taken from reference TRBV7-2 and TRBJ2-3): GAGVSQSPSNKVTEKGKDVELRCDPISGHTALYWYRQSLGQGLEFLIYFQGNSAPDKSGLPSDRFSAERTGGSVSTLTIQRTQQEDSAVYLCATRTSGVADTQYFGPGTRLTVL.

This clonotype was counted at least ten times. This rearrangement joins TRBV7-2 to TRBJ2-2; TRBD2 matches at 12 bases. The CDR3 extends over 16 amino acids. Unmatched junction bases numbered 3, after V lost 5 bases and J lost 2 bases. Looked up from germline, CDR1 is SGHTA and CDR2 is FQGNSA. The CDR3 sequence is CASSQGLAGNTGELFF. The CDR3 DNA follows: TGTGCCAGCAGCCAAGGACTAGCGGGAAACACCGGGGAGCTGTTTTTT.